These 25 T cell receptor beta chains were all obtained from the same sample, sequenced in a study of blood T cell repertoires in COVID-19. Profiling relied on immunoSEQ multiplex PCR, and the TCRdb table lists in-frame clones only, not all of them. This sample has some 200,000 clones, with about 83% found just once. The material sequenced was peripheral blood. These receptors were collected from a woman aged 70-85 years with COVID-19, enrolled during active disease.

This clone has only one observation. The chain combines TRBV15 with TRBJ2-7, with 10 bases that match TRBD2. V lost 0 bases and J lost 4; bases outside the gene matches: 12. In germline, CDR1 is LNHNV, CDR2 YYDKDF (reference sequence). CDR3 length: 18 amino acids. The CDR3, as DNA: TGTGCCACCAGCAGAGATTGGGTGTCCCAGCGGGAGGGTTACGAGCAGTACTTC. Amino acid sequence: CATSRDWVSQREGYEQYF.

The chain employs TRBV5-1 and TRBJ2-7, with 9 nucleotides matching TRBD1. This CDR3 has 13 amino acids. Trimming took 4 bases from V and 6 from J; bases not matched to a gene: 5. Germline CDR1 reads SGHRS; CDR2 reads YFSETQ. CDR3 sequence: CASSPGQGFEQYF. CDR3 sequence (DNA): TGCGCCAGCAGCCCTGGACAGGGGTTCGAGCAGTACTTC.

The chain is built from TRBV19 and TRBJ1-3; D is unresolved. Per the germline V gene, CDR1 is LNHDA and CDR2 is SQIVND (reference sequence). Trimming removed 6 bases from V and 2 bases from J, with 14 bases in between. CDR3 size: 15 residues. CDR3 in amino acids: CASSPWASPGNTIYF. The CDR3 nucleotides are TGTGCCAGTAGCCCCTGGGCCAGCCCTGGAAACACCATATATTTT.

The CDR3 sequence: CASSYRERTQPQHF. The CDR3 nucleotides are TGTGCCAGCAGTTACAGGGAGAGGACTCAGCCCCAGCATTTT. The rearrangement joins TRBV6-5 to TRBJ1-5; no reliable D call. The CDR3 covers 14 residues. Germline CDR1 is MNHEY and CDR2 is SVGAGI. Trimming took off 2 bases at V and 6 bases at J, with 11 bases between the two ends.

The chain is built from TRBV6-5 and TRBJ2-7; D is possibly TRBD1 (5 bases). Trimming removed 6 bases from V and 0 bases from J, with 15 bases in between. The germline V gene has CDR1 MNHEY and CDR2 SVGAGI. This CDR3 has 15 amino acids. The CDR3 DNA sequence: TGTGCCAGCAGGCCCTCAATACAGGACTCCTACGAGCAGTACTTC. This translates into CASRPSIQDSYEQYF.

The rearrangement joins TRBV15 to TRBJ1-2; unclear D gene. V lost 2 bases to trimming and J lost 4 bases, with 11 bases between them. The V gene's germline CDR1 is LNHNV and CDR2 YYDKDF (reference sequence). This CDR3 is 14 amino acids long. The CDR3 DNA reads TGTGCCACCAGCAGATCCCGAGGCAGCTATGGCTACACCTTC. Its translation is CATSRSRGSYGYTF.

The chain couples TRBV5-6 to TRBJ2-2; D gene unclear. The CDR3 contains 17 residues. The V gene lost 1 base and the J gene lost 4 bases, with 17 bases spanning the gap. Germline CDR1 reads SGHDT; CDR2 reads YYEEEE. The CDR3 DNA sequence: TGTGCCAGCAGCTTGATTCCCCTGAGGCGCAGCACCGGGGAGCTGTTTTTT. Protein product: CASSLIPLRRSTGELFF.

The V and J genes are TRBV24-1 and TRBJ2-1; 8 bases match TRBD2. The CDR3 is made up of 16 amino acids. With 3 bases clipped from V and 9 bases from J, the junction kept 12 bases outside the gene matches. Germline V lookup: CDR1 KGHDR, CDR2 SFDVKD. CDR3 DNA sequence: TGTGCCACCAGTGATACTTCTAGCGGGTGGAGGGGTGAGCAGTTCTTC. This sequence encodes CATSDTSSGWRGEQFF.

V usage is TRBV4-2 and J usage is TRBJ2-7; a weak D match, TRBD1 (6 bases). There are 15 residues in the CDR3. Germline-derived CDR1 and CDR2 are LGHNA and YNFKEQ. The V gene lost 0 bases and the J gene lost 3 bases, with 12 bases spanning the gap. This CDR3 is CASSQDLTGSYEQYF. CDR3 in DNA: TGTGCCAGCAGCCAAGATCTGACAGGCAGCTACGAGCAGTACTTC.

V and J are TRBV20-1 and TRBJ2-1, with 9 bases identical to TRBD2. V shed 3 bases, J shed 3 bases, and the junction held 6 bases outside the gene matches. This CDR3 spans 15 amino acids. Germline loops: CDR1 DFQATT, CDR2 SNEGSKA (reference sequence). CDR3 amino acids: CSASLAGDNYNEQFF. The CDR3 DNA is TGCAGTGCTAGTTTAGCGGGAGATAACTACAATGAGCAGTTCTTC.

The V gene is TRBV7-8, the J gene TRBJ2-3, with D possibly being TRBD2 (5 bases). Germline CDR1 and CDR2: SGHVS and FQNEAQ. This CDR3 is built from 18 residues. Deletions cut 7 bases from V and 3 bases from J, with 26 bases between. The CDR3 protein is CASINPGSLWSGTDTQYF. CDR3 DNA: TGTGCCAGCATCAATCCGGGGAGTCTGTGGTCTGGGACAGATACGCAGTATTTT.

This chain uses TRBV28 with TRBJ2-5, with TRBD2 identical over 9 bases. Germline trimming cut 6 bases from V and 5 bases from J; bases unmatched to any gene: 10. The CDR3 spans 15 residues. Germline lookup yields CDR1 MDHEN and CDR2 SYDVKM. CDR3 nucleotides: TGTGCCAGCAGGGGTAGCGGGAGAAATACGGAGACCCAGTACTTC. Its translation: CASRGSGRNTETQYF.

The chain links TRBV20-1 to TRBJ2-1; tentatively, D is TRBD2 (6 bases). Trimming removed 6 bases at V and 4 bases at J, with 7 bases between. Germline V gives CDR1 DFQATT, CDR2 SNEGSKA (reference sequence). This CDR3 is 11 amino acids long. The CDR3 loop is CSAEGYNEQFF. The CDR3 DNA reads as TGCAGTGCGGAGGGTTACAATGAGCAGTTCTTC.

V usage is TRBV5-1 and J usage is TRBJ2-5; possibly TRBD1 for D (8 bases). The CDR3 loop spans 14 amino acids. The V gene's germline CDR1 is SGHRS and CDR2 YFSETQ. Trimming took 0 bases from V and 5 from J, leaving 11 bases between them. The chain's CDR3 is CASSLDRGGETQYF. CDR3 bases: TGCGCCAGCAGCTTGGACAGGGGGGGTGAGACCCAGTACTTC.

The chain is built from TRBV7-9 and TRBJ1-3, with a possible D match to TRBD1 (5 bases). The CDR3 has 11 residues. Per germline, CDR1 SEHNR and CDR2 FQNEAQ (reference sequence). Between the trimmed V and J ends, which lost 3 bases and 9 bases, there was a span of 6 bases. The CDR3: CASSFRGTIYF. The CDR3 nucleotides are TGTGCCAGCAGCTTTAGGGGCACCATATATTTT.

This clone was seen only a few times. The chain employs TRBV28 and TRBJ1-5, with 7 bases aligning to TRBD1. The germline gives CDR1 MDHEN, CDR2 SYDVKM. The CDR3 contains 17 residues. J gave up 6 bases and V 8 bases, and 19 bases lay outside the gene matches. The CDR3 nucleotides read TGTGCCAGCGGAAAGTGGAAAACAGGGGAGAGTGTTCAGCCCCAGCATTTT. This translates into CASGKWKTGESVQPQHF.

This chain joins TRBV27 and TRBJ1-6; possibly TRBD1 for D (6 bases). The CDR3 is 15 amino acids. Trimming removed 5 bases at V and 7 bases at J, with 15 bases between. Germline CDR1 is MNHEY and CDR2 is SMNVEV (reference sequence). The chain's CDR3 is CASSPSGTRNSPLHF. CDR3 sequence (DNA): TGTGCCAGCAGTCCCTCCGGGACAAGAAATTCACCCCTCCACTTT.

This chain uses TRBV20-1 with TRBJ1-6; no clear D gene. Germline-derived CDR1 and CDR2 are DFQATT and SNEGSKA (reference sequence). The CDR3 totals 11 residues. V lost 3 bases, J lost 8 bases, and 5 bases lay in between. CDR3 sequence: CSASAYSPLHF. CDR3 sequence (DNA): TGCAGTGCTAGCGCGTATTCACCCCTCCACTTT.

The CDR3 reads CASSLALSYEEQFF. In DNA, the CDR3 is TGTGCCAGCAGCTTAGCGCTCTCCTATGAGGAGCAGTTCTTC. This sequence joins TRBV11-1 and TRBJ2-1; D is ambiguous. Trimming left V 0 bases short and J 10 bases short, with 13 bases between. The CDR3 sequence is 14 residues long. The germline CDR1 and CDR2 sequences are SGHAT and FQDESV (reference sequence).

This clone turned up a few times. The CDR3: CASSLSGGDSYEQYF. CDR3 coding DNA: TGTGCCAGCAGTTTATCGGGGGGGGACTCCTACGAGCAGTACTTC. The V call is TRBV27, the J call TRBJ2-7; 7 positions agree with TRBD2. The V gene end was trimmed by 0 bases and the J gene end by 0 bases; junction bases not matched to a gene: 2. The CDR3 runs 15 residues. Germline-derived CDR1 and CDR2 are MNHEY and SMNVEV (reference sequence).

The rearrangement uses TRBV4-2 and TRBJ2-1; 10 bases map to TRBD2. The CDR3 is 19 residues long. CDR1 and CDR2 (germline): LGHNA, YNFKEQ. V was pared by 2 bases and J by 9 bases, with 19 bases of the junction left unmatched. The CDR3 DNA reads as TGTGCCAGCAGCCAAAACTTGGGGGCGAGCGGGAGGGCCGGGGGTGAGCAGTTCTTC. Translation gives CASSQNLGASGRAGGEQFF.

The V call is TRBV5-1, the J call TRBJ2-7, with D perhaps TRBD2 (5 bases). Germline V gene lookup returns CDR1 SGHRS and CDR2 YFSETQ. The V gene lost 4 bases and the J gene lost 0 bases, with 17 bases spanning the gap. CDR3 length: 16 residues. CDR3 bases: TGCGCCAGCAGCGGCGAGGACTTCGCATTCTCCTACGAGCAGTACTTC. The encoded protein is CASSGEDFAFSYEQYF. Supplemented by reference TRBV5-1 and TRBJ2-7, the full variable domain reads KAGVTQTPRYLIKTRGQQVTLSCSPISGHRSVSWYQQTPGQGLQFLFEYFSETQRNKGNFPGRFSGRQFSNSRSEMNVSTLELGDSALYLCASSGEDFAFSYEQYFGPGTRLTVT.

This chain uses TRBV30 with TRBJ2-3; possibly TRBD2 for D (5 bases). The V and J ends lost 0 bases and 4 bases respectively, with 8 bases between them. The CDR3 consists of 13 residues. CDR1 is GTSNPN and CDR2 is SVGIG in the germline V gene (reference sequence). The CDR3 region is CAWSVRGPDTQYF. In nucleotides, the CDR3 is TGTGCCTGGAGTGTACGGGGTCCAGATACGCAGTATTTT.

The CDR3 DNA reads TGTGCCAGCCGAACCTGGGGACAGAGAAATGAAAAACTGTTTTTT. Translated: CASRTWGQRNEKLFF. This chain joins TRBV28 and TRBJ1-4; 7 positions match TRBD1. Germline lookup yields CDR1 MDHEN and CDR2 SYDVKM. V was clipped by 8 bases and J by 5 bases; unmatched bases: 11. This CDR3 has 15 amino acids.

This chain uses TRBV27 with TRBJ1-3; 8 bases match TRBD1. With V trimmed by 5 bases and J by 6 bases, 15 bases remained unmatched. Germline CDR1 MNHEY, CDR2 SMNVEV (reference sequence). CDR3 length equals 17 residues. The CDR3 bases are TGTGCCAGCAGTACGGAAGGACAGGGCCCACTTTTAAACACCATATATTTT. This gives the protein CASSTEGQGPLLNTIYF.